The clone carrying this T cell receptor beta chain was found many times. Its antigen is currently unknown. Sequencing used immunoSEQ multiplex PCR; TCRdb keeps in-frame clones, though not all of them. Among about 160,000 clones listed, nearly 90% were seen once. This record comes from a study of cytomegalovirus exposure and HLA in healthy donors. General study results and limits: Rarity characterized most TCR sequences, yet some public TCRs appeared in many donors.

The CDR3 is 17 residues long. Germline V gene data show CDR1 as SGHNT and CDR2 as YYREEE (reference sequence). V was clipped by 2 bases and J by 5 bases; unmatched bases: 16. Specimen: PBMCs. This chain uses TRBV5-4 with TRBJ2-7; 7 bases map to TRBD2. The TCR originated in a man aged 18 to 35 in good health and CMV-seropositive. CDR3: CASSFRGGSASLDEQYF. The CDR3 region has the DNA TGTGCCAGCAGCTTCCGGGGCGGGAGCGCCTCTTTGGACGAGCAGTACTTC.